The 32 T cell receptor beta chains below come from one sample, sequenced in a study of blood T cell repertoires in COVID-19. Using immunoSEQ multiplex PCR, the repertoire was profiled, and TCRdb retains in-frame clones only, with some absent. The sample contains under 130,000 clones, around 84% of which appear only once. Sequenced: peripheral blood. These receptors were collected from a human donor in a cohort sampled during active COVID-19.

This clone was counted a single time. The CDR3 sequence: CASSLRSLGQGSGGYTF. The CDR3 DNA is TGTGCCAGCAGTTTACGTAGTTTGGGACAGGGGTCCGGTGGCTACACCTTC. V gene TRBV28 combines with J gene TRBJ1-2; 10 bases match TRBD1. The junction had 13 bases not matched to a gene; V was cut back by 2 bases and J by 7 bases. The CDR3 has 17 residues. Germline lookup yields CDR1 MDHEN and CDR2 SYDVKM.

The chain couples TRBV14 to TRBJ2-2; the D gene is possibly TRBD1 (5 bases). Germline loops: CDR1 SGHDN, CDR2 FVKESK. The CDR3 covers 15 residues. V was shortened by 4 bases and J by 4 bases, with 13 bases between the two germline ends. CDR3 coding DNA: TGTGCCAGCAGCCGGGTTCAGGGATCCACCGGGGAGCTGTTTTTT. Its translation is CASSRVQGSTGELFF.

The V gene is TRBV30, the J gene TRBJ2-2; D possibly corresponds to TRBD2 (5 bases). CDR3 length equals 13 residues. Germline V gene lookup returns CDR1 GTSNPN and CDR2 SVGIG (reference sequence). V was pared by 3 bases and J by 7 bases, with 12 bases between. The CDR3 DNA is TGTGCCTGGAGCCCCCGACGGGGCGGGGAGCTGTTTTTT. Translated, it gives CAWSPRRGGELFF.

This clone has only one observation. The V and J genes are TRBV9 and TRBJ2-7; 7 positions match TRBD2. Germline trimming cut 0 bases from V and 3 bases from J; bases unmatched to any gene: 3. Germline V CDR1 and CDR2: SGDLS, YYNGEE. The CDR3 covers 14 residues. CDR3 loop: CASSVDTGGYEQYF. In nucleotides, the CDR3 is TGTGCCAGCAGCGTAGACACGGGAGGCTACGAGCAGTACTTC.

The chain couples TRBV4-1 to TRBJ2-7, with 7 bases fitting TRBD2. The CDR3 loop spans 16 amino acids. The germline gives CDR1 MGHRA, CDR2 YSYEKL. The V segment lost 0 bases and the J segment 4 bases; nucleotides outside the gene matches: 9. CDR3 coding DNA: TGCGCCAGCAGCCAAGATAGGAGGGAGGGCCTATACGAGCAGTACTTC. Translating gives CASSQDRREGLYEQYF.

The chain carries TRBV7-9 and TRBJ2-5; D is possibly TRBD2 (5 bases). Germline assignment: CDR1 SEHNR and CDR2 FQNEAQ (reference sequence). CDR3 size: 12 residues. Between the trimmed V and J ends, which lost 5 bases and 7 bases, there was a span of 11 bases. CDR3 residues: CASSPGVGTQYF. CDR3 nucleotide sequence: TGTGCCAGCAGCCCCGGGGTCGGGACCCAGTACTTC.

The V and J genes are TRBV6-2 or TRBV6-3 and TRBJ1-1; D is unresolved. V was cut by 4 bases and J by 0 bases, with 6 bases left in between. Germline V gives CDR1 MNHEY, CDR2 SVGEGT. The CDR3 contains 13 residues. The chain's CDR3 is CASSLLMNTEAFF. CDR3 sequence (DNA): TGTGCCAGCAGTTTGCTAATGAACACTGAAGCTTTCTTT.

This chain joins TRBV30 and TRBJ1-1, with 8 bases matching TRBD1. Germline CDR1 and CDR2: GTSNPN and SVGIG (reference sequence). The CDR3 contains 14 residues. V lost 4 bases to trimming and J lost 5 bases; unmatched junction nucleotides: 9. CDR3 protein: CAWKGPGGHTEAFF. CDR3 bases: TGTGCCTGGAAGGGGCCAGGGGGCCATACTGAAGCTTTCTTT.

In DNA form, the CDR3 reads TGCGCCAGCAGCCAAACAACAGGGAATACGCAGTATTTT. This gives the protein CASSQTTGNTQYF. The chain couples TRBV4-3 to TRBJ2-3, with D perhaps TRBD1 (6 bases). This CDR3 comprises 13 residues. V shed 2 bases and J shed 7 bases, with 10 bases lying between them. The germline gives CDR1 LGHNA, CDR2 YSLEER.

The chain has TRBV6-5 and TRBJ1-5; perhaps TRBD1 as D (6 bases). The V gene's germline CDR1 is MNHEY and CDR2 SVGAGI. The V and J ends lost 6 bases and 0 bases respectively, with 12 bases between them. This CDR3 is built from 15 residues. The CDR3 is CASRPTGISNQPQHF. For the CDR3, the DNA is TGTGCCAGCAGACCAACAGGGATTAGCAATCAGCCCCAGCATTTT.

The chain couples TRBV11-1 to TRBJ1-1, with 11 bases identical to TRBD1. V lost 4 bases to trimming and J lost 4 bases; unmatched junction nucleotides: 2. CDR1 is SGHAT and CDR2 is FQDESV in the germline V gene (reference sequence). The CDR3 is 14 residues long. CDR3 in amino acids: CASSWGTGGTEAFF. CDR3 coding DNA: TGTGCCAGCAGCTGGGGGACAGGGGGCACTGAAGCTTTCTTT.

The chain combines TRBV30 with TRBJ2-4; D is perhaps TRBD1 (5 bases). The germline V gene has CDR1 GTSNPN and CDR2 SVGIG (reference sequence). Trimming pared 0 bases from V and 8 bases from J, leaving 11 bases between. This CDR3 comprises 13 residues. The CDR3 loop reads CAWSVQGADIQYF. CDR3 coding DNA: TGTGCCTGGAGTGTACAAGGGGCTGACATTCAGTACTTC.

The J gene is TRBJ1-1, the V gene TRBV5-1; D gene uncertain. This CDR3 has 15 amino acids. Trimming pared 0 bases from V and 0 bases from J, leaving 9 bases between. CDR1 and CDR2 from the germline V gene are SGHRS and YFSETQ. CDR3 bases: TGCGCCAGCAGCTTGGTCAATTCCCTGAACACTGAAGCTTTCTTT. Amino acid sequence: CASSLVNSLNTEAFF.

The rearrangement joins TRBV4-2 to TRBJ1-4, with D unclear. V lost 0 bases and J lost 8, with 16 bases in between. The germline V gene encodes CDR1 LGHNA and CDR2 YNFKEQ. The CDR3 spans 16 residues. The CDR3 nucleotides read TGTGCCAGCAGCCAAGACTCGGCACCGGGAGGGGAAAAACTGTTTTTT. Protein sequence: CASSQDSAPGGEKLFF.

V usage is TRBV7-9 and J usage is TRBJ1-4, with 9 bases aligning to TRBD1. Germline lookup yields CDR1 SEHNR and CDR2 FQNEAQ (reference sequence). The CDR3 spans 15 residues. The V and J ends lost 5 bases and 5 bases, in that order; junction bases with no gene match: 6. The CDR3 spells CASSQGTGQNEKLFF. The CDR3 DNA reads TGTGCCAGCAGCCAGGGGACAGGGCAAAATGAAAAACTGTTTTTT.

This chain links TRBV7-3 with TRBJ2-5; D may be TRBD2 (6 bases). Germline V lookup: CDR1 SGHTA, CDR2 FQGTGA. The CDR3 has 15 amino acids. V was clipped by 1 base and J by 3 bases, with 12 bases between them. This CDR3 is CASSLIASDKETQYF. The CDR3 DNA is TGTGCCAGCAGCTTAATTGCTAGCGACAAAGAGACCCAGTACTTC.

The chain joins TRBV3-1 (or the pseudogene TRBV3-2) to TRBJ2-1, with TRBD1 as a possible D gene (6 bases). V dropped 2 bases and J dropped 1 base, with 9 bases sitting between them. Germline lookup yields CDR1 LGHDT and CDR2 YNNKEL (reference sequence). This CDR3 comprises 15 residues. CDR3 amino acids: CASSQPQGSYNEQFF. Written as DNA, the CDR3 is TGTGCCAGCAGCCAACCACAGGGATCCTACAATGAGCAGTTCTTC.

The chain combines TRBV6-6 with TRBJ2-1, with 10 bases that match TRBD2. Germline values: CDR1 MNHNY, CDR2 SVGAGI (reference sequence). The CDR3 has 14 amino acids. Germline trimming cut 2 bases from V and 8 bases from J; bases unmatched to any gene: 3. CDR3: CASSYALAGDEQFF. The DNA for the CDR3 is TGTGCCAGCAGTTACGCTCTAGCGGGAGATGAGCAGTTCTTC.

The V call is TRBV19, the J call TRBJ1-1; 7 nucleotides agree with TRBD1. After removal of 5 bases from V and 3 bases from J, the junction contained 9 bases not matched to a gene. This CDR3 region has 15 residues. Per the germline V gene, CDR1 is LNHDA and CDR2 is SQIVND (reference sequence). CDR3 loop: CASSEDRKGDTEAFF. The CDR3 region has the DNA TGTGCCAGTAGTGAGGACAGGAAGGGTGACACTGAAGCTTTCTTT.

The gene calls are TRBV7-8 and TRBJ1-1, with TRBD1 matching over 7 bases. Unmatched junction bases numbered 4, after V lost 5 bases and J lost 7 bases. The CDR3 has 12 amino acids. Germline V lookup: CDR1 SGHVS, CDR2 FQNEAQ. In DNA form, the CDR3 reads TGTGCCAGCAGCCCAAGGACAGGTGAAGCTTTCTTT. Amino acid sequence: CASSPRTGEAFF.

This sequence joins TRBV7-2 and TRBJ2-5, with 10 bases aligning to TRBD2. The germline V gene encodes CDR1 SGHTA and CDR2 FQGNSA. J gave up 1 base and V 5 bases, and 7 bases lay outside the gene matches. The CDR3 consists of 16 residues. CDR3 in DNA: TGTGCCAGCAGCAAGCGGGGGGGCTGGGGCCAAGAGACCCAGTACTTC. Protein sequence: CASSKRGGWGQETQYF.

This chain connects TRBV24-1 to TRBJ2-7, with D perhaps TRBD2 (7 bases). V was pared by 9 bases and J by 9 bases, with 29 bases between. CDR1 and CDR2 (germline): KGHDR, SFDVKD. CDR3 length: 16 amino acids. CDR3 DNA: TGTGCCACCGGTGGAACGGTTTGCGGGGGCCTCTTTGCGCAGTACTTC. Translating it yields CATGGTVCGGLFAQYF.

The CDR3 sequence: CASSFQVNQPQHF. The CDR3 nucleotides are TGTGCCAGCAGTTTTCAGGTCAATCAGCCCCAGCATTTT. The chain employs TRBV27 and TRBJ1-5; no clear D gene. V lost 3 bases and J lost 3, with 6 bases in between. This CDR3 has 13 residues. Germline V gives CDR1 MNHEY, CDR2 SMNVEV (reference sequence).

The CDR3 DNA follows: TGCAGTGCTTTTGGCAATTCACCCCTCCACTTT. Its translation: CSAFGNSPLHF. The V call is TRBV20-1, the J call TRBJ1-6; D gene uncertain. From germline, CDR1 is DFQATT and CDR2 SNEGSKA (reference sequence). CDR3 length equals 11 residues. V lost 5 bases to trimming and J lost 7 bases, with 6 bases between them.

As concerns this clone: An end of the junction differs from the germline gene, which may be a read error. The rearrangement joins TRBV2 to TRBJ1-1; unclear D gene. The CDR3 contains 17 residues. Looked up from germline, CDR1 is SNHLY and CDR2 is FYNNEI. CDR3 in DNA: TGTGCCAGCAGGGAAGGGCCCGTCTGGCGGATGAACACTGAAGCTTTCTTT. Protein: CASREGPVWRMNTEAFF.

The J gene is TRBJ1-2, the V gene TRBV11-2; no reliable D call. Germline lookup yields CDR1 SGHAT and CDR2 FQNNGV. Trimming cost V 4 bases and J 8 bases, with 14 bases left between them. The CDR3 spans 13 residues. CDR3 nucleotides: TGTGCCAGCAGCTCCTGGGTTGGGGAGGGCTACACCTTC. It specifies CASSSWVGEGYTF.

This chain links TRBV19 with TRBJ2-5; 10 nucleotides align to TRBD1. Germline V gene sequence: CDR1 LNHDA, CDR2 SQIVND (reference sequence). The CDR3 length is 16 residues. After removal of 3 bases from V and 5 bases from J, the junction contained 9 bases not matched to a gene. The DNA for the CDR3 is TGTGCCAGTAGTATTTCCTGGACAGGGGGTTGGGAGACCCAGTACTTC. This sequence encodes CASSISWTGGWETQYF.

The chain joins TRBV27 to TRBJ2-7; perhaps TRBD1 as D (6 bases). CDR3 length equals 15 residues. The germline V gene encodes CDR1 MNHEY and CDR2 SMNVEV (reference sequence). Trimming took off 6 bases at V and 3 bases at J, with 18 bases between the two ends. In DNA, the CDR3 is TGTGCCAGCAGGGAACAGGGCGTGGGAGTCTACGAGCAGTACTTC. This translates into CASREQGVGVYEQYF.

The genes are TRBV5-1 and TRBJ2-1; 7 positions agree with TRBD1. Trimming removed 7 bases from V and 2 bases from J; junction bases left unmatched: 12. This CDR3 spans 16 amino acids. Germline loops: CDR1 SGHRS, CDR2 YFSETQ. The CDR3 DNA reads as TGCGCCAGCTCCCCCGGACAGGAAGGAACCTACAATGAGCAGTTCTTC. Translating gives CASSPGQEGTYNEQFF.

The genes are TRBV18 and TRBJ1-3; TRBD1 is a possible D gene (5 bases). Between the trimmed V and J ends, which lost 0 bases and 3 bases, there was a span of 15 bases. From germline, CDR1 is KGHSH and CDR2 LQKENI. The CDR3 is made up of 17 amino acids. The CDR3 protein is CASSPPRGGEFGNTIYF. In DNA form, the CDR3 reads TGTGCCAGCTCACCACCGCGGGGAGGGGAATTTGGAAACACCATATATTTT.

The rearrangement links TRBV6-2 or TRBV6-3 to TRBJ2-1, with D tentatively TRBD2 (5 bases). Germline assignment: CDR1 MNHEY and CDR2 SVGEGT. The length of the CDR3 is 15 residues. The V gene lost 2 bases and the J gene lost 4 bases, with 12 bases spanning the gap. The CDR3 region is CASSYSFPGYNEQFF. CDR3 bases: TGTGCCAGCAGTTACAGTTTCCCGGGGTACAATGAGCAGTTCTTC.

The chain is built from TRBV4-3 and TRBJ1-5, with D tentatively TRBD1 (6 bases). V was trimmed by 1 base and J by 1 base, leaving 17 bases between them. Germline values: CDR1 LGHNA, CDR2 YSLEER. This CDR3 spans 18 amino acids. The DNA of the CDR3 is TGCGCCAGCAGCCAAGGGGCAGGACGGGGGGCGAGCAATCAGCCCCAGCATTTT. Its translation: CASSQGAGRGASNQPQHF.